The 6 T cell receptor beta chains below were found in one sample sequenced in a study of regulatory T cells in long-lasting Graves disease. Time point indicated: persistent/refractory GD, antithyroid drugs over 5 years with positive TRAb. From PBMCs, RNA was extracted and then used to make the TCR library. CDR3-region Arm-PCR and iRepertoire HTBI primers produced the TCR beta libraries. TCRdb recomputed calls from the multiplex PCR reads with MiXCR, one row per CDR3 protein. Found here are about 660,000 distinct CDR3 sequences, about 30% of them singletons; the top ten hold roughly 41%. The input for sequencing was peripheral blood mononuclear cells (PBMCs), taken when the disease was refractory, from a patient treated with antithyroid drugs. Receptors were obtained from a female donor with Graves disease.

V usage is TRBV28 and J usage is TRBJ2-1; weak D call: TRBD2 (6 bases). The germline CDR1 and CDR2 sequences are MDHEN and SYDVKM. V was shortened by 6 bases and J by 0 bases, with 12 bases between the two germline ends. CDR3 size: 15 residues. In DNA, the CDR3 is TGTGCCAGCAGCATGGGGGGTGTCTCCTACAATGAGCAGTTCTTC. Translation gives CASSMGGVSYNEQFF.

The rearrangement links TRBV6-5 to TRBJ1-4; D remains ambiguous. V was cut by 0 bases and J by 0 bases, with 8 bases left in between. Germline CDR1 and CDR2: MNHEY and SVGAGI. The CDR3 totals 16 residues. CDR3 loop: CASSYSAVTTNEKLFF. Written as DNA, the CDR3 is TGTGCCAGCAGTTACTCAGCAGTTACAACTAATGAAAAACTGTTTTTT.

The rearrangement uses TRBV29-1 and TRBJ1-1, with 7 bases identical to TRBD1. The germline V gene encodes CDR1 SQVTM and CDR2 ANQGSEA. This CDR3 comprises 13 residues. The ends lost 6 bases at V and 6 bases at J; junction bases unmatched: 10. This CDR3 is CSVDHFDRAEAFF. In nucleotides, the CDR3 is TGCAGCGTGGATCACTTCGACAGGGCTGAAGCTTTCTTT.

A few counts support this clonotype. The chain recombines TRBV19 with TRBJ1-2; D ambiguous. V was cut by 7 bases and J by 0 bases, with 3 bases left in between. The germline gives CDR1 LNHDA, CDR2 SQIVND (reference sequence). This CDR3 has 11 amino acids. CDR3 residues: CASMTNYGYTF. CDR3 coding DNA: TGTGCCAGTATGACTAACTATGGCTACACCTTC.

The chain couples TRBV6-5 to TRBJ1-2; tentatively, D is TRBD1 (5 bases). The V and J ends lost 0 bases and 6 bases respectively, with 11 bases between them. Germline CDR1 is MNHEY and CDR2 is SVGAGI. This CDR3 comprises 14 residues. CDR3 sequence (DNA): TGTGCCAGCAGTTACTCTCCAGGGCGGAATGGCTACACCTTC. Its translation is CASSYSPGRNGYTF.

This clonotype was counted a few times. The chain recombines TRBV3-1 with TRBJ1-2, with 7 nucleotides matching TRBD1. The CDR3 consists of 15 residues. Germline loops: CDR1 LGHDT, CDR2 YNNKEL (reference sequence). V trimming: 0 bases; J trimming: 7 bases; junction bases outside the gene matches: 8. The CDR3 here is CASSQEFWDRRGYTF. CDR3 nucleotides: TGTGCCAGCAGCCAAGAATTCTGGGACAGACGTGGCTACACCTTC.